The 20 T cell receptor beta chains below all came from one sample that was sequenced in a study of PD-1 blockade in classical Hodgkin lymphoma. Sample time point: cycle 4 day 1 (C4D1), after 6 weeks of nivolumab. All patients relapsed after autologous stem cell transplantation, and brentuximab vedotin exposure varied. CD8+ T cell isolation from thawed PBMCs was performed by magnetic negative selection. The assay was immunoSEQ multiplex PCR, and TCRdb's table has in-frame clones only and misses some. The sample shows about 19,000 clones, 88% of them seen only once. Sequences were derived from CD8+ T cells from blood, sampled before the fourth cycle of nivolumab. The source is a human donor with classical Hodgkin lymphoma.

The rearrangement links TRBV9 to TRBJ1-2, with a possible D match to TRBD1 (5 bases). V was cut by 9 bases and J by 6 bases, with 15 bases left in between. The CDR3 is 12 residues long. Germline assignment: CDR1 SGDLS and CDR2 YYNGEE. The CDR3 loop reads CATKTWGDGYTF. The CDR3 DNA follows: TGTGCCACCAAAACGTGGGGCGATGGCTACACCTTC.

J is TRBJ2-7 and V is TRBV10-2, with D perhaps TRBD1 (5 bases). CDR3 length equals 12 residues. Germline loops: CDR1 WSHSY, CDR2 SAAADI. Trimming stripped 3 bases from V and 2 bases from J, with 5 bases between. DNA for the CDR3: TGCGCCAGCAGTGAAGGGGCCTACGAGCAGTACTTC. Translated, it gives CASSEGAYEQYF.

This clone was detected once. The rearrangement joins TRBV27 to TRBJ2-7, with D possibly being TRBD2 (6 bases). V was clipped by 5 bases and J by 3 bases, with 8 bases between them. The CDR3 is made up of 12 amino acids. CDR1 is MNHEY, CDR2 SMNVEV, per germline (reference sequence). The CDR3 loop reads CASSGGVYEQYF. The CDR3 DNA reads TGTGCCAGCAGTGGAGGGGTCTACGAGCAGTACTTC.

This clone has more than one count but fewer than ten. This chain links TRBV19 with TRBJ2-7; D uncertain. The CDR3 totals 13 residues. The germline V gene encodes CDR1 LNHDA and CDR2 SQIVND (reference sequence). Trimming pared 3 bases from V and 1 base from J, leaving 7 bases between. This chain's CDR3 is CASSIRLSYEQYF. In nucleotides, the CDR3 is TGTGCCAGTAGTATCAGGCTATCCTACGAGCAGTACTTC.

The chain is built from TRBV29-1 and TRBJ1-2, with TRBD1 as a possible D gene (6 bases). CDR3 length equals 14 residues. CDR1 SQVTM and CDR2 ANQGSEA come from the germline V gene. V was pared by 4 bases and J by 0 bases, with 12 bases between. The chain's CDR3 is CSVALGGANYGYTF. CDR3 in DNA: TGCAGCGTTGCCCTAGGGGGAGCTAACTATGGCTACACCTTC.

The DNA for the CDR3 is TGTGCCAGCTGGACTGTTGCCTACGAGCAGTACTTC. It codes for CASWTVAYEQYF. The V call is TRBV27, the J call TRBJ2-7; perhaps TRBD2 as D (5 bases). The germline V and J ends were trimmed by 8 bases and 2 bases, with 10 bases remaining between them. In germline, CDR1 is MNHEY, CDR2 SMNVEV (reference sequence). The CDR3 has 12 amino acids.

The V and J genes are TRBV4-2 and TRBJ2-7; the match to TRBD1 covers 7 bases. Germline CDR1 and CDR2: LGHNA and YNFKEQ. The CDR3 runs 15 residues. The ends lost 4 bases at V and 0 bases at J; junction bases unmatched: 6. DNA of the CDR3: TGTGCCAGCAGCCCAGCAGGGGACAGCTCCTACGAGCAGTACTTC. Protein: CASSPAGDSSYEQYF.

The V gene is TRBV30, the J gene TRBJ2-7, with D possibly matching TRBD2 (6 bases). The CDR3 loop spans 13 amino acids. Trimming cost V 3 bases and J 5 bases, with 14 bases left between them. Germline CDR1 and CDR2: GTSNPN and SVGIG (reference sequence). CDR3 nucleotide sequence: TGTGCCTGGAGCGTGACTAGGATCAACGAGCAGTACTTC. As protein: CAWSVTRINEQYF.

The chain links TRBV6-1 to TRBJ2-1; unclear D gene. The V end lost 6 bases, the J end lost 10 bases, and 13 bases lay between the germline ends. Germline V gene sequence: CDR1 MNHNS, CDR2 SASEGT. The CDR3 length is 12 residues. CDR3 residues: CASSESPWEQFF. In DNA, the CDR3 is TGTGCCAGCAGCGAAAGCCCCTGGGAGCAGTTCTTC.

V usage is TRBV15 and J usage is TRBJ1-5; D unclear. This CDR3 comprises 16 residues. V lost 2 bases to trimming and J lost 2 bases, with 13 bases between them. The germline V gene encodes CDR1 LNHNV and CDR2 YYDKDF (reference sequence). The CDR3 DNA reads as TGTGCCACCAGCAGATCCGGAGACGGTCGCAATCAGCCCCAGCATTTT. It encodes CATSRSGDGRNQPQHF.

V gene TRBV9 combines with J gene TRBJ1-2; 7 bases map to TRBD1. Germline CDR1 SGDLS, CDR2 YYNGEE. J lost 6 bases, V lost 1 base, and 0 bases had no gene match. CDR3 size: 12 residues. CDR3 sequence (DNA): TGTGCCAGCAGCGTAACAGGGGATGGCTACACCTTC. Translation: CASSVTGDGYTF.

The V and J genes are TRBV2 and TRBJ1-5; the D is unclear. V lost 3 bases and J 3 bases, leaving 21 bases between the germline ends. CDR1 SNHLY and CDR2 FYNNEI come from the germline V gene. The CDR3 consists of 18 residues. CDR3: CASSDHTSGILSNQPQHF. CDR3 DNA: TGTGCCAGCAGTGACCACACCTCAGGTATTTTATCCAATCAGCCCCAGCATTTT.

The V gene is TRBV27, the J gene TRBJ2-3, with TRBD2 identical over 9 bases. Germline trimming cut 3 bases from V and 3 bases from J; bases unmatched to any gene: 7. The CDR3 loop spans 16 amino acids. From germline, CDR1 is MNHEY and CDR2 SMNVEV (reference sequence). CDR3 in DNA: TGTGCCAGCAGTTTGGGTAGCGGGAGTCGGACAGATACGCAGTATTTT. Protein product: CASSLGSGSRTDTQYF.

V gene TRBV27 combines with J gene TRBJ1-5, with no clear D. V lost 9 bases and J lost 5, with 17 bases in between. Germline V lookup: CDR1 MNHEY, CDR2 SMNVEV (reference sequence). The CDR3 has 14 amino acids. CDR3 sequence (DNA): TGTGCCAGTGGCAAAGGAGGTGATTATCAGCCCCAGCATTTT. Its protein is CASGKGGDYQPQHF.

The chain combines TRBV27 with TRBJ2-1, with D possibly TRBD1 on 6 matching bases. Germline loops: CDR1 MNHEY, CDR2 SMNVEV (reference sequence). Between the trimmed V and J ends, which lost 6 bases and 13 bases, there was a span of 16 bases. The CDR3 is made up of 12 amino acids. The CDR3 region is CASRNTGLGQFF. CDR3 in DNA: TGTGCCAGCAGGAACACAGGGTTAGGACAGTTCTTC.

CDR3 DNA: TGTGCCAGCAGCCCTCCCTCGGGACAGGGGGCCTACGAGCAGTACTTC. Translating it yields CASSPPSGQGAYEQYF. The chain employs TRBV7-9 and TRBJ2-7; 11 nucleotides agree with TRBD1. Trimming took 5 bases from V and 2 from J; bases not matched to a gene: 8. This CDR3 is 16 amino acids long. Germline V gene sequence: CDR1 SEHNR, CDR2 FQNEAQ (reference sequence).

This rearrangement joins TRBV10-2 to TRBJ2-1; 11 nucleotides agree with TRBD2. V lost 1 base to trimming and J lost 5 bases; unmatched junction nucleotides: 4. Germline V gives CDR1 WSHSY, CDR2 SAAADI. The CDR3 has 16 residues. CDR3 in amino acids: CASSEYGTSGNNEQFF. The CDR3, as DNA: TGCGCCAGCAGTGAGTACGGGACTAGCGGCAACAATGAGCAGTTCTTC.

This clone has a single count. The V gene is TRBV27, the J gene TRBJ2-7, with 9 nucleotides matching TRBD2. The length of the CDR3 is 13 residues. The V segment lost 8 bases and the J segment 1 base; nucleotides outside the gene matches: 3. The V gene's germline CDR1 is MNHEY and CDR2 SMNVEV (reference sequence). In nucleotides, the CDR3 is TGTGCCAGCGCCCTAGCGGGATCCTACGAGCAGTACTTC. Translated: CASALAGSYEQYF.

The chain employs TRBV6-5 and TRBJ2-3; D gene unclear. Per the germline V gene, CDR1 is MNHEY and CDR2 is SVGAGI. The V and J ends lost 6 bases and 0 bases respectively, with 10 bases between them. This CDR3 region has 14 residues. The CDR3 nucleotides are TGTGCCAGCAGCCGCTCCGAGAGCACAGATACGCAGTATTTT. As protein: CASSRSESTDTQYF.

This rearrangement joins TRBV13 to TRBJ2-5; D is unclear. This CDR3 is 13 amino acids long. V was cut by 4 bases and J by 3 bases, with 9 bases left in between. Germline CDR1 reads PRHDT; CDR2 reads FYEKMQ (reference sequence). The CDR3 loop is CASSSPRKETQYF. CDR3 nucleotide sequence: TGTGCCAGCAGCTCCCCTAGGAAAGAGACCCAGTACTTC.